One T cell receptor beta chain is described in this entry. Its antigen is unidentified. The source of the sample is a study of a mutant IDH1 vaccine in newly diagnosed glioma. In the study overall: The study started vaccination 4-6 weeks after radiotherapy alone, or with temozolomide cycles. Sex among treated patients split roughly 60% male, roughly 38% female; mean age was about 40 years.

The table came from immunoSEQ multiplex PCR; TCRdb's copy has only in-frame clones and leaves some out. Of around 56,000 clones detected, 80% to 85% appear once; the ten largest clones hold approximately 7.6%. As for time point: week 23, last vaccination. Each vaccine dose was 300 ug of mutant IDH1 20-mer peptide, with topical imiquimod. Donor diagnoses consisted of new WHO grade 3 or 4 IDH1-mutant, ATRX-lost astrocytomas. The source of this sequence is a woman aged 40-49 years with glioma. Some clones in this sample may be carry-over from other donors' samples. The sample was PBMCs, taken from a glioma patient whose treatment included an IDH1 peptide vaccine.

The CDR3 region has the DNA TGTGCCAGCAGCGTAGGGTGGCTTGGTGAAAAACTGTTTTTT. It encodes CASSVGWLGEKLFF. The rearrangement uses TRBV9 and TRBJ1-4; D unclear. Germline V gene sequence: CDR1 SGDLS, CDR2 YYNGEE. Trimming pared 0 bases from V and 7 bases from J, leaving 10 bases between. CDR3 length: 14 residues. The variable domain in full, completed from reference TRBV9 and TRBJ1-4, reads DSGVTQTPKHLITATGQRVTLRCSPRSGDLSVYWYQQSLDQGLQFLIQYYNGEERAKGNILERFSAQQFPDLHSELNLSSLELGDSALYFCASSVGWLGEKLFFGSGTQLSVL.